This entry lists 19 T cell receptor beta chains sequenced from one sample in a study of blood T cell repertoires in COVID-19. TCRdb's copy holds only in-frame clones and misses some; the assay was immunoSEQ multiplex PCR. The sample carries around 39,000 clones, around 85% recorded once. The specimen sequenced was peripheral blood. The origin of the receptors is a man aged 40-50 years with active COVID-19.

The J gene is TRBJ1-1, the V gene TRBV13; weak D call: TRBD1 (5 bases). The CDR3 length is 12 residues. The V and J ends lost 1 base and 7 bases respectively, with 7 bases between them. Germline CDR1 is PRHDT and CDR2 is FYEKMQ (reference sequence). CDR3 sequence (DNA): TGTGCCAGCAGCTTAGAGGGGAATGAAGCTTTCTTT. It translates to CASSLEGNEAFF.

This clone was detected once. This chain joins TRBV9 and TRBJ2-5, with 12 bases identical to TRBD2. Looked up from germline, CDR1 is SGDLS and CDR2 is YYNGEE. CDR3 size: 16 residues. V was clipped by 6 bases and J by 4 bases; unmatched bases: 10. The CDR3 sequence is CASNPSGRARPETQYF. The DNA of the CDR3 is TGTGCCAGCAACCCTAGCGGGAGGGCCAGACCAGAGACCCAGTACTTC.

This clone was counted between two and nine times. The V call is TRBV6-6, the J call TRBJ1-1, with TRBD1 as a possible D gene (6 bases). V was shortened by 4 bases and J by 4 bases, with 13 bases between the two germline ends. The CDR3 has 14 amino acids. Germline V CDR1 and CDR2: MNHNY, SVGAGI (reference sequence). The CDR3, as DNA: TGTGCCAGCAGTTCCCTACAGGGAATCACTGAAGCTTTCTTT. It yields the protein CASSSLQGITEAFF.

For the CDR3, the DNA is TGTGCCAGCACCCGGGAGGGGAGCACAGATACGCAGTATTTT. Encoded protein: CASTREGSTDTQYF. This chain joins TRBV7-9 and TRBJ2-3; 8 bases fit TRBD2. After removal of 7 bases from V and 0 bases from J, the junction contained 3 bases not matched to a gene. Looked up from germline, CDR1 is SEHNR and CDR2 is FQNEAQ (reference sequence). The CDR3 loop spans 14 amino acids.

The CDR3 DNA follows: TGTGCCAGCAGCCCTAGGGGGCAGCTTGGGGCCAACGTCCTGACTTTC. It encodes CASSPRGQLGANVLTF. V usage is TRBV7-9 and J usage is TRBJ2-6; 7 bases line up with TRBD1. Germline trimming cut 5 bases from V and 3 bases from J; bases unmatched to any gene: 7. This CDR3 has 16 amino acids. Germline CDR1 and CDR2: SEHNR and FQNEAQ (reference sequence).

The chain combines TRBV3-1 (or the pseudogene TRBV3-2) with TRBJ2-7, with 8 bases fitting TRBD1. The CDR3 consists of 12 residues. CDR1 and CDR2 from the germline V gene are LGHDT and YNNKEL (reference sequence). V shed 6 bases and J 7 bases; nucleotides not matched to a gene: 5. CDR3 protein: CASSHTGGEQYF. CDR3 DNA: TGTGCCAGCAGTCACACAGGGGGAGAGCAGTACTTC.

The J gene is TRBJ2-7, the V gene TRBV15; D not certain. Trimming took 1 base from V and 6 from J, leaving 13 bases between them. The CDR3 sequence is 14 residues long. Per germline, CDR1 LNHNV and CDR2 YYDKDF (reference sequence). Here the CDR3 reads CATSRGLRGGEQYF. The CDR3 DNA reads as TGTGCCACCAGCAGAGGACTCCGAGGCGGCGAGCAGTACTTC.

The V and J genes are TRBV28 and TRBJ1-5; maybe TRBD1 (6 bases). Trimming took off 5 bases at V and 2 bases at J, with 10 bases between the two ends. This CDR3 region has 14 residues. Germline V gene lookup returns CDR1 MDHEN and CDR2 SYDVKM. Here the CDR3 DNA reads TGTGCCAGCAGTGGGGGCTCGGGCAATCAGCCCCAGCATTTT. It codes for CASSGGSGNQPQHF.

The rearrangement uses TRBV7-2 and TRBJ2-3, with D possibly matching TRBD2 (5 bases). This CDR3 is built from 17 residues. V lost 2 bases, J lost 0 bases, and 15 bases lay in between. CDR1 SGHTA and CDR2 FQGNSA come from the germline V gene. The CDR3 DNA reads as TGTGCCAGCAGCTTATATCGTGGAGGTGGAAGCACAGATACGCAGTATTTT. Translated, it gives CASSLYRGGGSTDTQYF.

The chain employs TRBV28 and TRBJ2-5; no clear D gene. CDR3 length: 13 residues. Trimming took 2 bases from V and 2 from J, leaving 6 bases between them. Germline CDR1 MDHEN, CDR2 SYDVKM. CDR3 in DNA: TGTGCCAGCAGTTTAATGCAGCAAGAGACCCAGTACTTC. Residues: CASSLMQQETQYF.

The V call is TRBV11-3, the J call TRBJ2-7, with D possibly matching TRBD1 (8 bases). CDR1 SGHNT and CDR2 YENEEA come from the germline V gene. With 3 bases removed from V and 2 bases from J, the gap between germline ends came to 17 bases. The CDR3 is 16 amino acids. CDR3 amino acids: CASSLGGTGGTYEQYF. Here the CDR3 DNA reads TGTGCCAGCAGCTTGGGGGGGACAGGAGGAACCTACGAGCAGTACTTC.

The chain uses TRBV19 and TRBJ2-2; 10 bases map to TRBD2. The V gene's germline CDR1 is LNHDA and CDR2 SQIVND (reference sequence). V dropped 4 bases and J dropped 3; count of bases not matched to a gene: 8. The CDR3 extends over 17 amino acids. CDR3 DNA: TGTGCCAGTAGTAGCCTACTAGCGGGAAGTGACACCGGGGAGCTGTTTTTT. Translation: CASSSLLAGSDTGELFF.

This clone was seen just once. This chain links TRBV4-1 with TRBJ2-3, with unresolved D. This CDR3 has 17 residues. The V gene lost 2 bases and the J gene lost 1 base, with 16 bases spanning the gap. The V gene's germline CDR1 is MGHRA and CDR2 YSYEKL. CDR3 sequence (DNA): TGCGCCAGCAGCCAACTAACACTAAGTTCGCGCACAGATACGCAGTATTTT. Translation gives CASSQLTLSSRTDTQYF.

This chain connects TRBV2 to TRBJ2-3; D gene unclear. Germline CDR1 SNHLY, CDR2 FYNNEI. The CDR3 has 12 amino acids. V gave up 7 bases and J gave up 3 bases, with 8 bases separating them. CDR3 nucleotides: TGTGCCAGCACCCTCCTGACAGATACGCAGTATTTT. This translates into CASTLLTDTQYF.

The rearrangement uses TRBV10-1 and TRBJ2-2; 11 nucleotides agree with TRBD2. Germline lookup yields CDR1 WNHNN and CDR2 SYGVQD (reference sequence). The CDR3 runs to 17 residues. V dropped 2 bases and J dropped 7; count of bases not matched to a gene: 9. The CDR3 DNA sequence: TGCGCCAGCAGTGAGGGTTTACTAGCGGGAGAAAGCGGGGAGCTGTTTTTT. Translation gives CASSEGLLAGESGELFF.

This chain connects TRBV7-9 to TRBJ2-7; a possible D gene is TRBD2 (6 bases). V lost 5 bases to trimming and J lost 6 bases, with 11 bases between them. The germline V gene has CDR1 SEHNR and CDR2 FQNEAQ (reference sequence). The CDR3 runs to 12 residues. In DNA form, the CDR3 reads TGTGCCAGCAGCATCCGGGACTTCGAGCAGTACTTC. Translation gives CASSIRDFEQYF.

The chain couples TRBV6-1 to TRBJ2-3, with TRBD1 matching over 7 bases. V shed 1 base, J shed 2 bases, and the junction held 3 bases outside the gene matches. The CDR3 spans 15 residues. Germline CDR1 reads MNHNS; CDR2 reads SASEGT. CDR3 loop: CASSEGTGHTDTQYF. In DNA, the CDR3 is TGTGCCAGCAGTGAAGGGACAGGACACACAGATACGCAGTATTTT.

The chain carries TRBV18 and TRBJ1-1; 10 bases are shared with TRBD1. The V gene's germline CDR1 is KGHSH and CDR2 LQKENI. CDR3 length: 16 residues. Trimming cost V 3 bases and J 4 bases; bases outside gene matches: 8. CDR3 nucleotide sequence: TGTGCCAGCTCACCCCAGACAGGGGGCTTGGGCACTGAAGCTTTCTTT. It codes for CASSPQTGGLGTEAFF.

The V call is TRBV9, the J call TRBJ2-2; no reliable D call. The length of the CDR3 is 15 residues. V lost 2 bases and J 1 base, leaving 9 bases between the germline ends. Germline V gene lookup returns CDR1 SGDLS and CDR2 YYNGEE. The CDR3 reads CASSVELLNTGELFF. The CDR3 DNA reads TGTGCCAGCAGCGTCGAGCTCCTGAACACCGGGGAGCTGTTTTTT.